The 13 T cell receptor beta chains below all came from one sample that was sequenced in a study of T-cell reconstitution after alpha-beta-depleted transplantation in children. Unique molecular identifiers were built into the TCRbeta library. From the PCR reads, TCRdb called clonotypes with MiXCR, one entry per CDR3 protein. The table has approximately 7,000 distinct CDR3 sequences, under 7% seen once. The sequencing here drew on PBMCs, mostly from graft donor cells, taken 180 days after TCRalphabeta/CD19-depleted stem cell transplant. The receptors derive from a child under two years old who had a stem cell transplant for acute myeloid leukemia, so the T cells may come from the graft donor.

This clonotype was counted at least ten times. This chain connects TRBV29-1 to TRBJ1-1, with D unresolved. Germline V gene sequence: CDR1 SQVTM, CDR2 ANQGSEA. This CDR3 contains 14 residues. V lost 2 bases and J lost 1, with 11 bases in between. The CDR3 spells CSVESYRRNTEAFF. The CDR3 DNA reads TGCAGCGTTGAATCTTATAGGAGGAACACTGAAGCTTTCTTT.

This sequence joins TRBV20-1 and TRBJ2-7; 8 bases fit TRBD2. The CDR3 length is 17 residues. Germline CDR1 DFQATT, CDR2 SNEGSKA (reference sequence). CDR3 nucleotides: TGCTGCGCTAGAGCCCCCGAGCGGGAGTGGGGAATCTACGAGCAGTACTTC. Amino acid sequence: CCARAPEREWGIYEQYF.

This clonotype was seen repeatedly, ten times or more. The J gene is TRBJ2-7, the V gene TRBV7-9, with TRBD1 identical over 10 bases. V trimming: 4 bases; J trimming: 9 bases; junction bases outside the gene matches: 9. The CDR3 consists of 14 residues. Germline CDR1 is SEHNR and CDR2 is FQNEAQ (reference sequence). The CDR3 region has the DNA TGTGCCAGCAGCTCCGGGGGGACAGGGGTCCGGCAGTACTTC. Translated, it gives CASSSGGTGVRQYF.

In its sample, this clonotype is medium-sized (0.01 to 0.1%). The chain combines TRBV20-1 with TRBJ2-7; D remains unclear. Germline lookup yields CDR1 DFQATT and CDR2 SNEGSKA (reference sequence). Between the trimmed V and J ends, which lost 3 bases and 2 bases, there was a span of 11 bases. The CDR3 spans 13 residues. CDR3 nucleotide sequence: TGCAGTGCTAGTTCTCACGGAACCTACGAGCAGTACTTC. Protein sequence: CSASSHGTYEQYF.

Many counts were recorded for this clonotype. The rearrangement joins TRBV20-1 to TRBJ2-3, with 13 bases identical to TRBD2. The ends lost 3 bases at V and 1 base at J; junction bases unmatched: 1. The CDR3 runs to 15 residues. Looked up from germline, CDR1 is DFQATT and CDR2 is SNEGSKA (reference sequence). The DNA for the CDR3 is TGCAGTGCTAGGGGACTAGCGGGACGCACAGATACGCAGTATTTT. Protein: CSARGLAGRTDTQYF.

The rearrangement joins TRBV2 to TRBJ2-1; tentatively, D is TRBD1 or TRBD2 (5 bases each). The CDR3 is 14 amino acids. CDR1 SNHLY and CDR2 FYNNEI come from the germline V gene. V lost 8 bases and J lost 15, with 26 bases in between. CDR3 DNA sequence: TGTGCCAGCGGGGAGCCTGGGGCTTACAATGACCGGTTCTTC. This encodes CASGEPGAYNDRFF.

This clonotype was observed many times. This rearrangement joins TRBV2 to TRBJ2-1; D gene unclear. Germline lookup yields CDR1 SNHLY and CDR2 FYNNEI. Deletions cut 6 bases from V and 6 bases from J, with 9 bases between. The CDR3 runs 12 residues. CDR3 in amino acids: CASSPHGNEQFF. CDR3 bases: TGTGCCAGCAGCCCCCACGGCAATGAGCAGTTCTTC.

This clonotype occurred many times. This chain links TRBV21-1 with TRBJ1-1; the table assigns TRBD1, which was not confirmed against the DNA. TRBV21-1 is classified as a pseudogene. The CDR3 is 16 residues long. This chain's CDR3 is CASSKARGLGRTEAFF. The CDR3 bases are TGTGCCAGCAGCAAAGCTAGGGGATTGGGTCGTACTGAAGCTTTCTTT.

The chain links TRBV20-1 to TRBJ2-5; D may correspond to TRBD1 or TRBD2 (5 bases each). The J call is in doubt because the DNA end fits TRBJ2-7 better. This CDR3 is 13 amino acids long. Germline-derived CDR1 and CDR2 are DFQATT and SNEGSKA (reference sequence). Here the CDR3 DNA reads TGCAGTGCCCGCCGGGACCGCTCCTACGAGCAGTACTTC. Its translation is CSARRDRSYEQYF.

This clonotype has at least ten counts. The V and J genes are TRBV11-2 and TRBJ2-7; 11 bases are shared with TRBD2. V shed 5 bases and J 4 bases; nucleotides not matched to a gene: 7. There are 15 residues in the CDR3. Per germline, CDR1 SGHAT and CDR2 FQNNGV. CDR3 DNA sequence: TGTGCCAGCAGCCGCGATAGCGGGAGGGTGTACGAGCAGTACTTC. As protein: CASSRDSGRVYEQYF.

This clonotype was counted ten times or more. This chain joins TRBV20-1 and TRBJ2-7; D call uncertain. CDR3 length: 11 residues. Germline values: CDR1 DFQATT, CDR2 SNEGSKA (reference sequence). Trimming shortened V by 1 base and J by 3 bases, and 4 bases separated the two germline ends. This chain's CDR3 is CSARVSYEQYF. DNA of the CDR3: TGCAGTGCTAGAGTCAGCTACGAGCAGTACTTC.

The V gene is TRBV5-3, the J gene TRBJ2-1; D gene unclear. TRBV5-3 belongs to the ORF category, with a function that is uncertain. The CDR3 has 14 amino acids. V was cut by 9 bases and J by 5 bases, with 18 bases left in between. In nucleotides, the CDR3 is TGTGCCATGAGCCCTGTTCCTTGGGACAATGAGCAGTTCTTC. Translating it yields CAMSPVPWDNEQFF.

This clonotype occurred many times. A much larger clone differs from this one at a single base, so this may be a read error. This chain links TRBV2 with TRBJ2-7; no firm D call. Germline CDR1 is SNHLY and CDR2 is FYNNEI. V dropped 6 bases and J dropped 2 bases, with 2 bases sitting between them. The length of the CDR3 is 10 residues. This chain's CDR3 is CASRTYEQYF. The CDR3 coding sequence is TGTGCCAGCAGAACCTACGAGCAGTACTTC.